Listed here are 3 T cell receptor beta chains from one sample, sequenced in a study of blood T cell repertoires in COVID-19. The method was immunoSEQ multiplex PCR; TCRdb's version includes in-frame clones alone and lacks a portion of them. The table has approximately 350,000 clones, 88% seen once. Material for sequencing was peripheral blood. The receptors here all came from a woman between 70 and 85 years old with COVID-19, enrolled during active disease.

The V gene is TRBV19, the J gene TRBJ1-6, with D uncertain. The length of the CDR3 is 13 residues. V lost 7 bases to trimming and J lost 10 bases, with 14 bases between them. CDR1 is LNHDA and CDR2 is SQIVND in the germline V gene (reference sequence). The CDR3 reads CASNLEVGSPLHF. The CDR3 region has the DNA TGTGCCAGTAACCTCGAGGTTGGGTCACCCCTCCACTTT.

In this sample, this clone turned up many times. V gene TRBV10-2 combines with J gene TRBJ2-5, with 10 bases aligning to TRBD1. Germline V gene sequence: CDR1 WSHSY, CDR2 SAAADI. The CDR3 is 15 amino acids. V was pared by 6 bases and J by 5 bases, with 9 bases of the junction left unmatched. CDR3: CASSRDRGTGETQYF. The CDR3 DNA reads TGCGCCAGCAGCCGGGACAGGGGCACGGGGGAGACCCAGTACTTC.

Only one count was recorded for this clone. The genes are TRBV27 and TRBJ1-1; 7 nucleotides align to TRBD1. The germline gives CDR1 MNHEY, CDR2 SMNVEV (reference sequence). Trimming cost V 5 bases and J 3 bases; bases outside gene matches: 6. CDR3 length equals 14 residues. CDR3 nucleotides: TGTGCCAGCAGTAGACAGGGTGGCGACACTGAAGCTTTCTTT. It codes for CASSRQGGDTEAFF.